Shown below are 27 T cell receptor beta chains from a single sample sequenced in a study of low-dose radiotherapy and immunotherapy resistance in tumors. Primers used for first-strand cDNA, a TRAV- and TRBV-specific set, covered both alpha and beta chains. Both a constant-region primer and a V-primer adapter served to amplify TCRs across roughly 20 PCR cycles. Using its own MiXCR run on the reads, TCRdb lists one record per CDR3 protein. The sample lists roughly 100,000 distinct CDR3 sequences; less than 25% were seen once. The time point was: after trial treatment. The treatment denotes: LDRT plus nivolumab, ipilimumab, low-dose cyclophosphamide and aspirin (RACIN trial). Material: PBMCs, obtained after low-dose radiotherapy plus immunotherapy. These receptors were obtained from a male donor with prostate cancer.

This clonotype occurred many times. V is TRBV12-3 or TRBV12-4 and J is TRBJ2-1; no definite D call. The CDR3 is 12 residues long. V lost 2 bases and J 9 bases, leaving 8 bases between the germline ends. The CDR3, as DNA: TGTGCCAGCAGTTTACTTGCGCGTGAGCAGTTCTTC. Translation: CASSLLAREQFF.

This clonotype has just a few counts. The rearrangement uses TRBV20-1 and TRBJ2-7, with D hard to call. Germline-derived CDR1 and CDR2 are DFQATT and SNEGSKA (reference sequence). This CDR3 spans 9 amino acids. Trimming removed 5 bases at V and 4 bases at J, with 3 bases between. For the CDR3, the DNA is TGCAGTGCTGGATACGAGCAGTACTTC. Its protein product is CSAGYEQYF.

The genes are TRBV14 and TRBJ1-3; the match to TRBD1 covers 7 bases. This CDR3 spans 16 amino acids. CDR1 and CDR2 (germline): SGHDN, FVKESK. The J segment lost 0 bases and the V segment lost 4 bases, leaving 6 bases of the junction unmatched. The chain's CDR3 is CASSRLGGSSGNTIYF. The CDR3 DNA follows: TGTGCCAGCAGCCGATTAGGGGGCTCCTCTGGAAACACCATATATTTT.

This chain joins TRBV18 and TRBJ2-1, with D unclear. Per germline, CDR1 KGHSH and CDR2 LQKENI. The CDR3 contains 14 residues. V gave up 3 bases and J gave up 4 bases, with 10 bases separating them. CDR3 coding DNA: TGTGCCAGCTCACCCGGGCAGAATTACAATGAGCAGTTCTTC. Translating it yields CASSPGQNYNEQFF.

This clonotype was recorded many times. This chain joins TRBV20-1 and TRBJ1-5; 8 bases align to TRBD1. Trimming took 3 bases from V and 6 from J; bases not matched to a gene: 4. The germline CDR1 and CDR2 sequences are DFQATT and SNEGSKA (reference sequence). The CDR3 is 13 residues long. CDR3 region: CSARGTGGQPQHF. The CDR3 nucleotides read TGCAGTGCTAGGGGTACAGGGGGTCAGCCCCAGCATTTT.

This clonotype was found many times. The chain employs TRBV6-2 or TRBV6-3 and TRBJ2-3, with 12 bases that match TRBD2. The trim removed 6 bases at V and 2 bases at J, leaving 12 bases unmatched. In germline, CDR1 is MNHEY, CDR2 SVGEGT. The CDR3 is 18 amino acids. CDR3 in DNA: TGTGCCAGCAGCCCACCCTCCGGACTAGCGGGGTTCACAGATACGCAGTATTTT. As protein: CASSPPSGLAGFTDTQYF.

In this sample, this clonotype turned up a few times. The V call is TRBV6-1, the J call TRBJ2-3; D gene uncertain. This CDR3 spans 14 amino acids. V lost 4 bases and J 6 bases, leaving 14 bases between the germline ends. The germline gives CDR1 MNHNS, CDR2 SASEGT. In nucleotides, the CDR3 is TGTGCCAGCAGTGCTCTGGCTGGTATTGATACGCAGTATTTT. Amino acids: CASSALAGIDTQYF.

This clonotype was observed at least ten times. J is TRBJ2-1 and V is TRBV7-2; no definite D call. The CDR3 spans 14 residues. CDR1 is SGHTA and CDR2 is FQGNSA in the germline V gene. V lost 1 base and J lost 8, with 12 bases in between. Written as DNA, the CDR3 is TGTGCCAGCAGCTTAGATCTCCCGAGGCATGAGCAGTTCTTC. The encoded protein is CASSLDLPRHEQFF.

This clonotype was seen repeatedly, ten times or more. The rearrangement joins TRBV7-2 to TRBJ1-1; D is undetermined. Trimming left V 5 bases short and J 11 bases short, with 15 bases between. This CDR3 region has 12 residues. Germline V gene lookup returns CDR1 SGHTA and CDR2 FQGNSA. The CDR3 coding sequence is TGTGCCAGCAGCCTATCTCTTGGGGAGGCTTTCTTT. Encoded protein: CASSLSLGEAFF.

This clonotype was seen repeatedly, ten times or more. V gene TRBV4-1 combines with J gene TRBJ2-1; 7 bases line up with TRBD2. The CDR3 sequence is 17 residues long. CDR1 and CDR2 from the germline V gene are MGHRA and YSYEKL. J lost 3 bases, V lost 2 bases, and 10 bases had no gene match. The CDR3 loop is CASSQLVAGENYNEQFF. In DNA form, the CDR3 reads TGCGCCAGCAGCCAATTGGTGGCGGGGGAGAACTACAATGAGCAGTTCTTC.

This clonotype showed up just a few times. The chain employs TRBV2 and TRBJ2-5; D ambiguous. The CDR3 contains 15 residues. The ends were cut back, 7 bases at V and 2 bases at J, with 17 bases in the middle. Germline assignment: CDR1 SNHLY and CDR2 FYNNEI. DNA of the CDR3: TGTGCCAGCAACGGCTTTGCGGCAAGTCAAGAGACCCAGTACTTC. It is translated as CASNGFAASQETQYF.

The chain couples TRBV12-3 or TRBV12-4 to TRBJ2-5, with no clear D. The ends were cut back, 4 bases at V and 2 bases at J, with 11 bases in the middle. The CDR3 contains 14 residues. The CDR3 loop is CASSSKGMQETQYF. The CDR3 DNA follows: TGTGCCAGCAGTTCGAAGGGAATGCAAGAGACCCAGTACTTC.

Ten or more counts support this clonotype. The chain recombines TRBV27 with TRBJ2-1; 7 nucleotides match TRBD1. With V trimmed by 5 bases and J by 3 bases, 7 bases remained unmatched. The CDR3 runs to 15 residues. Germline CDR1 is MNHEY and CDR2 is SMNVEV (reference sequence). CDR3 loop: CASSTLGGGYNEQFF. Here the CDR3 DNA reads TGTGCCAGCAGTACTCTAGGGGGCGGCTACAATGAGCAGTTCTTC.

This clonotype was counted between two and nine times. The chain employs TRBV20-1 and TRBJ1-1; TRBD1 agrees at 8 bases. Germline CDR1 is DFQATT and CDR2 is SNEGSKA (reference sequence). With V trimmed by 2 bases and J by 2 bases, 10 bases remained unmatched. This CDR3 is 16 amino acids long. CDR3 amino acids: CSARKSTGTGNTEAFF. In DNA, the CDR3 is TGCAGTGCTAGAAAAAGTACTGGGACAGGCAACACTGAAGCTTTCTTT.

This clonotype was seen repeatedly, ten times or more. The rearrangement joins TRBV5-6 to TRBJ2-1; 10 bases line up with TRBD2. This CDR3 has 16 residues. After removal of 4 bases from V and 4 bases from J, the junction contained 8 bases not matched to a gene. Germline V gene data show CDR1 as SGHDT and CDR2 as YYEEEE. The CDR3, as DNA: TGTGCCAGCAGCCAACTAGCGGGGTACAGGTACAATGAGCAGTTCTTC. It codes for CASSQLAGYRYNEQFF.

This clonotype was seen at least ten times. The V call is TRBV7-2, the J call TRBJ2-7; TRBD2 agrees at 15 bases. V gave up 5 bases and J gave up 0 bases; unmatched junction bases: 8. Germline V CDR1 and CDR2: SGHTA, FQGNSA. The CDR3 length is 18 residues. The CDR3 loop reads CASSTRTSGGGRSYEQYF. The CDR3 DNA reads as TGTGCCAGCAGCACCCGGACTAGCGGGGGGGGCCGCTCCTACGAGCAGTACTTC.

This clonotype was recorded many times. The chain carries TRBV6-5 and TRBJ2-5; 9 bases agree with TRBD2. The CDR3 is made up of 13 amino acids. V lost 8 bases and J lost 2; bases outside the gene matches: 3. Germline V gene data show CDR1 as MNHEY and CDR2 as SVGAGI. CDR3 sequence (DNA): TGTGCCAGCGGGGCGGGGGGGCAAGAGACCCAGTACTTC. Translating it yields CASGAGGQETQYF.

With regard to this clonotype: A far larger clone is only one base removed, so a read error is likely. CDR3 residues: CASSISRLAGGGEQYF. The CDR3 region has the DNA TGTGCCAGTAGTATCAGCCGGCTAGCGGGGGGAGGTGAGCAGTACTTC. The V gene is TRBV19, the J gene TRBJ2-7; 11 nucleotides align to TRBD2. V lost 3 bases, J lost 7 bases, and 11 bases stayed unmatched. Germline V CDR1 and CDR2: LNHDA, SQIVND (reference sequence). The CDR3 is 16 residues long.

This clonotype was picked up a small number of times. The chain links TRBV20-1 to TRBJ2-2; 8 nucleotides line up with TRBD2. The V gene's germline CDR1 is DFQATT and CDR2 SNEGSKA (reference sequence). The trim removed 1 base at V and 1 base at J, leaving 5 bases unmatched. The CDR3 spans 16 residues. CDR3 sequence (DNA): TGCAGTGCTAGAGCCCTAGCGGGCGGGAACACCGGGGAGCTGTTTTTT. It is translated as CSARALAGGNTGELFF.

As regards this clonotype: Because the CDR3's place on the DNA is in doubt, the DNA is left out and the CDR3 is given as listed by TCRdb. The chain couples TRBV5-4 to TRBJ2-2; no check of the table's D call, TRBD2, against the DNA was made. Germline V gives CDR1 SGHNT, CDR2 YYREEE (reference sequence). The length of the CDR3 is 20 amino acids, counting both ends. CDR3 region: CASSSTSANTGELFFFFFFF.

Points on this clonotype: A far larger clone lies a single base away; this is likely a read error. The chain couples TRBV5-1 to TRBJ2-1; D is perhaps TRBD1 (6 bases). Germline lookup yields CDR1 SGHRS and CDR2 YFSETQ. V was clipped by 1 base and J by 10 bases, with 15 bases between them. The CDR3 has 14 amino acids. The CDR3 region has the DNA TGCGCCAGCAGCTTGTCAGGGGAAGCCTACGAGCAGTTCTTC. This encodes CASSLSGEAYEQFF.

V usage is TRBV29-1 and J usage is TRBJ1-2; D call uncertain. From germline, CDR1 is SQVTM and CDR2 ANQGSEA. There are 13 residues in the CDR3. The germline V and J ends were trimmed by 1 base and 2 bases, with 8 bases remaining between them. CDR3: CSVEGSGNYGYTF. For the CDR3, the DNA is TGCAGCGTTGAAGGCAGCGGGAACTATGGCTACACCTTC.

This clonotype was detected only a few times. CDR3 in amino acids: CAIGSLNEKLFF. In DNA, the CDR3 is TGTGCCATCGGCAGCCTAAATGAAAAACTGTTTTTT. The chain employs TRBV10-3 and TRBJ1-4; D remains ambiguous. Trimming pared 8 bases from V and 5 bases from J, leaving 9 bases between. CDR1 and CDR2 (germline): ENHRY, SYGVKD. This CDR3 has 12 residues.

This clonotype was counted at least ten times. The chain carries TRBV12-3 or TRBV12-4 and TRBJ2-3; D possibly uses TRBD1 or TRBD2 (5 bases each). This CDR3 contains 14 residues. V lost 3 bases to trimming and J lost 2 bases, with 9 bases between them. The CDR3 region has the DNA TGTGCCAGCAGTTTTGGGGGTAACACAGATACGCAGTATTTT. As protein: CASSFGGNTDTQYF.

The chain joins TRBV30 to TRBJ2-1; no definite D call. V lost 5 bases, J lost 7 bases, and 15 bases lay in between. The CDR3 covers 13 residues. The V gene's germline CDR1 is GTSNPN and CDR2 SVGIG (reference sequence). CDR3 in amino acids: CAWGKGSRNEQFF. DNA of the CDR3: TGTGCCTGGGGGAAGGGCTCAAGGAATGAGCAGTTCTTC. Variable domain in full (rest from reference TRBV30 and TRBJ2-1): SQTIHQWPATLVQPVGSPLSLECTVEGTSNPNLYWYRQAAGRGLQLLFYSVGIGQISSEVPQNLSASRPQDRQFILSSKKLLLSDSGFYLCAWGKGSRNEQFFGPGTRLTVL.

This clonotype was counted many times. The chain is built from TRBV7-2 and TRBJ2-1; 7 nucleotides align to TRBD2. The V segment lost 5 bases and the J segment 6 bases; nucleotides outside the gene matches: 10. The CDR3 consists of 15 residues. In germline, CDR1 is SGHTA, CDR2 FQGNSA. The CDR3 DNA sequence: TGTGCCAGCAGCCGGGCTGTGGGAGGGATCAATGAGCAGTTCTTC. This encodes CASSRAVGGINEQFF.

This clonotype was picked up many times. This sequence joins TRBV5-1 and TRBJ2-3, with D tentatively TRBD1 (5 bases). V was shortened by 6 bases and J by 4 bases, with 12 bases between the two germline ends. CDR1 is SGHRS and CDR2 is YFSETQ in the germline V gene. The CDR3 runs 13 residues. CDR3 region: CASKFLGPDTQYF. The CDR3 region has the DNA TGCGCCAGCAAATTCCTGGGGCCAGATACGCAGTATTTT.